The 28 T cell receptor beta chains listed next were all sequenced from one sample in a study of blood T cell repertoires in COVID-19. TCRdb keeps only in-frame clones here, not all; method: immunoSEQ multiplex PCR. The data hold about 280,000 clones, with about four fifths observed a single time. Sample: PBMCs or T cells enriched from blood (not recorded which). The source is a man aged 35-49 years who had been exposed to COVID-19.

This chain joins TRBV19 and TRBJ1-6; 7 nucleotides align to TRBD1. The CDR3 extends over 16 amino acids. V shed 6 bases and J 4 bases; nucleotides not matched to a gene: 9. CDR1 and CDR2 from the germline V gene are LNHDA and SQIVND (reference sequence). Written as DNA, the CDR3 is TGTGCCAGTAGCAGCCGGGACAGCGGATATAATTCACCCCTCCACTTT. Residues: CASSSRDSGYNSPLHF.

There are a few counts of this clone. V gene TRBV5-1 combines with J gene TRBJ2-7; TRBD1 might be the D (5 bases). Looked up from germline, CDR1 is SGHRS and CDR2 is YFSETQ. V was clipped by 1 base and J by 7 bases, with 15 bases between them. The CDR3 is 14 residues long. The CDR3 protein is CASSLSAGRREQYF. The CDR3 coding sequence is TGCGCCAGCAGCTTGTCGGCAGGGCGAAGGGAGCAGTACTTC.

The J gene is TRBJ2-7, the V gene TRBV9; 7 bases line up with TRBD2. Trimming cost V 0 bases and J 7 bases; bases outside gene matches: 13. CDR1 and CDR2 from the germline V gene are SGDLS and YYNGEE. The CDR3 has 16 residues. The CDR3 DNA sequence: TGTGCCAGCAGCGTAGGAAGGAGGGAGGGACCAGAGGAGCAGTACTTC. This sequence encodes CASSVGRREGPEEQYF.

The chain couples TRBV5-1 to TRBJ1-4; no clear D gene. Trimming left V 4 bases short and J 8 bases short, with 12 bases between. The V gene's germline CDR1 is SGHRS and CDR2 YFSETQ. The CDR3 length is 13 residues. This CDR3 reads CASSGSGGEKLFF. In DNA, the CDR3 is TGCGCCAGCAGCGGCTCGGGAGGGGAAAAACTGTTTTTT.

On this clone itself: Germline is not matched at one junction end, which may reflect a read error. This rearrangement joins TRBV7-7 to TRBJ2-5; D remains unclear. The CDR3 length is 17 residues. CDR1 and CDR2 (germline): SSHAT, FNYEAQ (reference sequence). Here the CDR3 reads CASSFGSPGSVEKTQYF. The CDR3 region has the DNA TGTGCTAGCAGCTTCGGTTCCCCCGGGTCCGTGGAAAAGACCCAGTACTTC.

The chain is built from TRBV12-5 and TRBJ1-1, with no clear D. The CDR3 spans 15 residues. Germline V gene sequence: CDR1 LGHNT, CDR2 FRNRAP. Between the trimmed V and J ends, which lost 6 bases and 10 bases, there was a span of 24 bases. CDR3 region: CASGFPRRSSHGAFF. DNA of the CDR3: TGTGCTAGTGGATTTCCCCGGAGGTCGAGCCACGGAGCTTTCTTT.

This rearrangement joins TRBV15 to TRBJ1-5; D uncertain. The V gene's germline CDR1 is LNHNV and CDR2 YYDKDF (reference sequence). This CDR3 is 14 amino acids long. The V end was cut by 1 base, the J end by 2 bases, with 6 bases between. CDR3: CATSRVEGNQPQHF. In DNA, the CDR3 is TGTGCCACCAGCAGAGTAGAGGGCAATCAGCCCCAGCATTTT. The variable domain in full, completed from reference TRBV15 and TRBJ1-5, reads DAMVIQNPRYQVTQFGKPVTLSCSQTLNHNVMYWYQQKSSQAPKLLFHYYDKDFNNEADTPDNFQSRRPNTSFCFLDIRSPGLGDTAMYLCATSRVEGNQPQHFGDGTRLSIL.

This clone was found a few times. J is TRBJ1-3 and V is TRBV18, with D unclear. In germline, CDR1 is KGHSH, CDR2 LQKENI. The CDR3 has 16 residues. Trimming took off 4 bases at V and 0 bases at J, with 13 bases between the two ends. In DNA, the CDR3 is TGTGCCAGCTCACAATCAGCTGGGCTCTCTGGAAACACCATATATTTT. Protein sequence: CASSQSAGLSGNTIYF.

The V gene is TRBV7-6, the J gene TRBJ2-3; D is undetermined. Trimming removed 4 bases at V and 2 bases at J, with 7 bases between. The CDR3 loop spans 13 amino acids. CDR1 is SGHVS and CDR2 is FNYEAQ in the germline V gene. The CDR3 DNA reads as TGTGCCAGCAGCTCCCGACTCACAGATACGCAGTATTTT. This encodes CASSSRLTDTQYF.

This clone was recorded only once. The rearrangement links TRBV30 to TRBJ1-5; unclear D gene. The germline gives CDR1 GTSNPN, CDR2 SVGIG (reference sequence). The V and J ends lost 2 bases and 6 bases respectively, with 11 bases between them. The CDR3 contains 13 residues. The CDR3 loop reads CAWSPNRIQPQHF. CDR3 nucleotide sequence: TGTGCCTGGAGTCCCAACAGAATTCAGCCCCAGCATTTT.

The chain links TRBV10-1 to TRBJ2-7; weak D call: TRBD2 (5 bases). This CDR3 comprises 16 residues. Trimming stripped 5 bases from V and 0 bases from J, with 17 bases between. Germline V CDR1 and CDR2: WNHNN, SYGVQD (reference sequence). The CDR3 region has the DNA TGCGCCAGCAGTCCCGGGGATCGGGGATACTCCTACGAGCAGTACTTC. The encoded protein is CASSPGDRGYSYEQYF.

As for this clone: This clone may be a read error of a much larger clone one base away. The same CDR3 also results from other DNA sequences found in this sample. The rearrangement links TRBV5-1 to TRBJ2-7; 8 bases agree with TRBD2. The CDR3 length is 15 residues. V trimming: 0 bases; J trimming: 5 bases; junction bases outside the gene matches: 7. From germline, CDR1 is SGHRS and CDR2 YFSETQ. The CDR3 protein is CASSLVGSGGDEQYF. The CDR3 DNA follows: TGCGCCAGCAGCTTGGTCGGGTCCGGGGGGGACGAGCAGTACTTC.

DNA of the CDR3: TGTGCCACAGAAATAGGGACTCCCTACGAGCAGTACTTC. Translating it yields CATEIGTPYEQYF. The chain uses TRBV10-3 and TRBJ2-7, with D possibly TRBD2 on 6 matching bases. The CDR3 length is 13 residues. The germline CDR1 and CDR2 sequences are ENHRY and SYGVKD. Trimming stripped 10 bases from V and 2 bases from J, with 15 bases between.

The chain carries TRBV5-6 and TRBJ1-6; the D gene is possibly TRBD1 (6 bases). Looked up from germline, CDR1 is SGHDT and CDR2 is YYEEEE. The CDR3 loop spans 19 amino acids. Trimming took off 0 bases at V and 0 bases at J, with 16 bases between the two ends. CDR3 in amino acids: CASSLGGQGRYSYNSPLHF. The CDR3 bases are TGTGCCAGCAGCTTGGGGGGACAAGGACGATACTCCTATAATTCACCCCTCCACTTT.

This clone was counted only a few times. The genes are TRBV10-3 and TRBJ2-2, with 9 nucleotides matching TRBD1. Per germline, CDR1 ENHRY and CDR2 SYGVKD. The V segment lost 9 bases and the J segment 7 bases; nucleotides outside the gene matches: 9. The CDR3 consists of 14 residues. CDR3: CAITGGAVGGELFF. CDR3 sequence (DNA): TGTGCCATTACAGGGGGCGCCGTCGGCGGGGAGCTGTTTTTT.

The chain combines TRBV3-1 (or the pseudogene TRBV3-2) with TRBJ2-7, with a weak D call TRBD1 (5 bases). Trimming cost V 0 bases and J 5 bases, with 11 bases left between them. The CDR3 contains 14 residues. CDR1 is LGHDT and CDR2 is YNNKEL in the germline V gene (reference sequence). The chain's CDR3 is CASSQDSLTDEQYF. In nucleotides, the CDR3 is TGTGCCAGCAGCCAAGATTCGTTGACAGACGAGCAGTACTTC.

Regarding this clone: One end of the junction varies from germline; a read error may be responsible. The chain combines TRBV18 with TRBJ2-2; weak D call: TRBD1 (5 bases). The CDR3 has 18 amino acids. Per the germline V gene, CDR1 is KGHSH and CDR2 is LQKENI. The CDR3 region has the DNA TGTGCCAGCTCCCCACGAGGACAACTCGCAACGAACACCGGGGAGCTGTTTTTT. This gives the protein CASSPRGQLATNTGELFF.

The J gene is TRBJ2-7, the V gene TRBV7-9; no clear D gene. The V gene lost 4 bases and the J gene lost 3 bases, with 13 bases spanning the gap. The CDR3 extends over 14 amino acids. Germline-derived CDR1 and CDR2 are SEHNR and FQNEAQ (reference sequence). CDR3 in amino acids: CASSSLSTDYEQYF. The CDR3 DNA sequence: TGTGCCAGCAGCTCCTTGTCTACAGACTACGAGCAGTACTTC.

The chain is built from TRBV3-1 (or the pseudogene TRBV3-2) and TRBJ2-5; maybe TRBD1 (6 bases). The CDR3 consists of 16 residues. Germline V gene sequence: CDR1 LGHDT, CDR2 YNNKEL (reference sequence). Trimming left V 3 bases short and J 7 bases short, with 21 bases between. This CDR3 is CASSHGQRLGLGTQYF. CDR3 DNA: TGTGCCAGCAGCCATGGACAGAGACTGGGTTTGGGGACCCAGTACTTC.

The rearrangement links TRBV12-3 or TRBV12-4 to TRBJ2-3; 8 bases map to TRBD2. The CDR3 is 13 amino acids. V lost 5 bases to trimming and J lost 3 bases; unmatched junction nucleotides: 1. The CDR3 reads CASSKRETDTQYF. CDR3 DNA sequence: TGTGCCAGCAGTAAGCGGGAGACAGATACGCAGTATTTT.

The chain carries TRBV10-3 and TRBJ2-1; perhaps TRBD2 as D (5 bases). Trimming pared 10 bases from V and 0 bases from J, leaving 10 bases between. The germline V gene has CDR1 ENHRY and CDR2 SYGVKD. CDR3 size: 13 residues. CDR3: CATKADSYNEQFF. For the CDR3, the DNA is TGTGCCACCAAAGCGGACTCCTACAATGAGCAGTTCTTC.

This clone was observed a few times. CDR3 region: CAWRGLGNTIYF. For the CDR3, the DNA is TGTGCCTGGAGGGGGCTTGGAAACACCATATATTTT. This chain joins TRBV30 and TRBJ1-3, with D tentatively TRBD1 (5 bases). CDR1 is GTSNPN and CDR2 is SVGIG in the germline V gene (reference sequence). CDR3 length: 12 residues. Trimming shortened V by 3 bases and J by 3 bases, and 6 bases separated the two germline ends.

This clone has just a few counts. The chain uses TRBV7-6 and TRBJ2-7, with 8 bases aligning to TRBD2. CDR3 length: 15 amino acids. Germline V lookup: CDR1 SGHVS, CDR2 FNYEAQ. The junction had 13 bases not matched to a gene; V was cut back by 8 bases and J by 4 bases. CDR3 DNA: TGTGCCAGCGCCACACCCGGACGGGAGGGGTACGAGCAGTACTTC. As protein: CASATPGREGYEQYF.

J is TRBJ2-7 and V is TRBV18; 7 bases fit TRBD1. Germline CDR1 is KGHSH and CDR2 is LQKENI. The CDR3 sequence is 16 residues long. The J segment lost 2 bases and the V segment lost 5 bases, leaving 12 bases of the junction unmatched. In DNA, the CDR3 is TGTGCCAGCTCAGCTCCGACAGGGAGTGCAGCCTACGAGCAGTACTTC. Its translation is CASSAPTGSAAYEQYF.

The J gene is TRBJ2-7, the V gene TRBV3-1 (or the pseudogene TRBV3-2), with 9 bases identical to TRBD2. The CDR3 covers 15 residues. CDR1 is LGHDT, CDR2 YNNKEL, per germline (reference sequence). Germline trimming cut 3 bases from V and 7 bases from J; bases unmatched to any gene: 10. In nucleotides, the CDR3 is TGTGCCAGCAGCCACCCGGCGGGAGGGCCTCAAGAGCAGTACTTC. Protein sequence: CASSHPAGGPQEQYF.

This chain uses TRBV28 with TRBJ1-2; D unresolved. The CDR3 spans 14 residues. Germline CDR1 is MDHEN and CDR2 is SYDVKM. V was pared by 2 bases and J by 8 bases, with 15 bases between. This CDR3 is CASSLSRNFGGYTF. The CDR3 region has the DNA TGTGCCAGCAGTTTAAGTAGGAATTTCGGGGGCTACACCTTC.

The CDR3 DNA sequence: TGTGCCAGAACGGCAGGCCCTAATGAAAAACTGTTTTTT. It encodes CARTAGPNEKLFF. The chain has TRBV3-1 (or the pseudogene TRBV3-2) and TRBJ1-4; D gene uncertain. CDR3 size: 13 residues. V shed 9 bases and J shed 3 bases, with 11 bases lying between them. The germline V gene encodes CDR1 LGHDT and CDR2 YNNKEL (reference sequence).

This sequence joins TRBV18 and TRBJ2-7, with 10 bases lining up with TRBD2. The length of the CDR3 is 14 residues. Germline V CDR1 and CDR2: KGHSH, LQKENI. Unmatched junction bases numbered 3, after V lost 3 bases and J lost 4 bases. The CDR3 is CASSPGLARYEQYF. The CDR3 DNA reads TGTGCCAGCTCACCGGGACTAGCGAGGTACGAGCAGTACTTC. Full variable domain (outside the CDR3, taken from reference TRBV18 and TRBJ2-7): NAGVMQNPRHLVRRRGQEARLRCSPMKGHSHVYWYRQLPEEGLKFMVYLQKENIIDESGMPKERFSAEFPKEGPSILRIQQVVRGDSAAYFCASSPGLARYEQYFGPGTRLTVT.